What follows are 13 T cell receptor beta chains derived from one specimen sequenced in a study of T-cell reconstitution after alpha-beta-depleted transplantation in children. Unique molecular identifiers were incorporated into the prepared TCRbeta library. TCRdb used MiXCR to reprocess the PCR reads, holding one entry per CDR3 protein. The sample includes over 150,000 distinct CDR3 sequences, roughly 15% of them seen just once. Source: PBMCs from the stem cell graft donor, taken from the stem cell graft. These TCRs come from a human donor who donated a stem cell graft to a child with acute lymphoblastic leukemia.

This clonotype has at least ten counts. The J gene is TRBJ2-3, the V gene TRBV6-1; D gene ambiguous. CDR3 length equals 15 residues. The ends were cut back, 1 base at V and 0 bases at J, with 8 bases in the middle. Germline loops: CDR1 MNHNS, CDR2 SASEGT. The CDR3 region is CASSEGVGSTDTQYF. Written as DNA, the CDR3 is TGTGCCAGCAGTGAAGGGGTTGGCAGCACAGATACGCAGTATTTT.

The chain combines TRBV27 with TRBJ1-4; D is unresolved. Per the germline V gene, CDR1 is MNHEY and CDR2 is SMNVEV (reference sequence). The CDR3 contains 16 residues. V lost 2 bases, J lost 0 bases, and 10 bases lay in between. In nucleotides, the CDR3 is TGTGCCAGCAGTTTAGGGTCAGGTGCAACTAATGAAAAACTGTTTTTT. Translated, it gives CASSLGSGATNEKLFF.

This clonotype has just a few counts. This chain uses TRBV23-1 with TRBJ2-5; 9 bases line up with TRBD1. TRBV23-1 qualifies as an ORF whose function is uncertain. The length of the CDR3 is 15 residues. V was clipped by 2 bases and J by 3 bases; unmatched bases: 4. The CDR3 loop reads CASSQGDRVEETQYF. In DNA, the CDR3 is TGCGCCAGCAGTCAAGGGGACAGGGTAGAAGAGACCCAGTACTTC.

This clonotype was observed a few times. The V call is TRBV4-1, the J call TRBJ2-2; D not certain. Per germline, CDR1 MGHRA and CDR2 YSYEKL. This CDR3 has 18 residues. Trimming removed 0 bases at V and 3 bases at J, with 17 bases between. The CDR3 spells CASSQESFGFRDTGELFF. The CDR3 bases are TGCGCCAGCAGCCAAGAATCTTTCGGGTTCCGGGACACCGGGGAGCTGTTTTTT.

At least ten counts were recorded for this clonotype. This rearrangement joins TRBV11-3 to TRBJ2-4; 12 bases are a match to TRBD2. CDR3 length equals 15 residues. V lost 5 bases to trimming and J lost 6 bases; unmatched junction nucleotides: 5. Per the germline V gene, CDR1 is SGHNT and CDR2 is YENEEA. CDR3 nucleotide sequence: TGTGCCAGCAGCCCGACTAGCGGGAGCCGAAACATTCAGTACTTC. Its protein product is CASSPTSGSRNIQYF.

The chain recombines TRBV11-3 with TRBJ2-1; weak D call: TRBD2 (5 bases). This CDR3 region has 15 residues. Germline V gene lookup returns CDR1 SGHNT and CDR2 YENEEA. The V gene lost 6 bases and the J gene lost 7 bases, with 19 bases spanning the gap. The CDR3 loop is CASRQKPGGLNEQFF. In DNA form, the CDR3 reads TGTGCCAGCAGGCAGAAACCAGGCGGGTTGAATGAGCAGTTCTTC.

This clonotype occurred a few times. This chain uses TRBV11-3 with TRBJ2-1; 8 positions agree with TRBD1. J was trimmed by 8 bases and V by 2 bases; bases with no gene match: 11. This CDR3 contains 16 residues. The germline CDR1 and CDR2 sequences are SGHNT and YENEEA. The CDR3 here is CASSLHPDRADDEQFF. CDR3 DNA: TGTGCCAGCAGCTTACACCCGGACAGGGCGGATGATGAGCAGTTCTTC. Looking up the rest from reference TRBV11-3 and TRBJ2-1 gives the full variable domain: EAGVVQSPRYKIIEKKQPVAFWCNPISGHNTLYWYLQNLGQGPELLIRYENEEAVDDSQLPKDRFSAERLKGVDSTLKIQPAELGDSAVYLCASSLHPDRADDEQFFGPGTRLTVL.

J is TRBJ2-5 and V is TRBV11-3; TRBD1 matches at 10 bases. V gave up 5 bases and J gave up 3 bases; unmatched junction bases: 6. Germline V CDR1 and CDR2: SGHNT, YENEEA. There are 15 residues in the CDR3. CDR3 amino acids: CASSARTGGEETQYF. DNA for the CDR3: TGTGCCAGCAGCGCAAGGACAGGGGGAGAAGAGACCCAGTACTTC.

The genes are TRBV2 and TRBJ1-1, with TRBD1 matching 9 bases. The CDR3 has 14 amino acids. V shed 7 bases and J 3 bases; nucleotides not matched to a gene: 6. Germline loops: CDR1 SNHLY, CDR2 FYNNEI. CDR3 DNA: TGTGCCAGCAACAAGGACAGGGGTGACACTGAAGCTTTCTTT. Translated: CASNKDRGDTEAFF.

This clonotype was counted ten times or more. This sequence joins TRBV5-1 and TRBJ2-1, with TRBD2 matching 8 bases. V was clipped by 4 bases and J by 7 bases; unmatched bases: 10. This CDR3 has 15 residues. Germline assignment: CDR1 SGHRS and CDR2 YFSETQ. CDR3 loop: CASSQTRTSRNEQFF. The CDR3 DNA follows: TGCGCCAGCAGCCAAACCAGGACTAGCAGGAATGAGCAGTTCTTC.

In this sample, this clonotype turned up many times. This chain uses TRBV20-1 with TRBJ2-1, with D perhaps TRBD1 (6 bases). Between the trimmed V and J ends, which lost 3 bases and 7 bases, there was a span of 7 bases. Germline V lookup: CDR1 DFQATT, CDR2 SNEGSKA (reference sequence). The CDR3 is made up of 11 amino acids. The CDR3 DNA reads TGCAGTGCTAGTAGGGGGAATGAGCAGTTCTTC. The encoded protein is CSASRGNEQFF.

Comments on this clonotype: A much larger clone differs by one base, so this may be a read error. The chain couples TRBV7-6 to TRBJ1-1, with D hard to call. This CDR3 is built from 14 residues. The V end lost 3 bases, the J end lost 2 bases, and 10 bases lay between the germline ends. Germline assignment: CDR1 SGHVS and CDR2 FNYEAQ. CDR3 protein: CASSLGWANTEAFF. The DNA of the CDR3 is TGTGCCAGCAGCTTGGGATGGGCTAACACTGAAGCTTTCTTT.

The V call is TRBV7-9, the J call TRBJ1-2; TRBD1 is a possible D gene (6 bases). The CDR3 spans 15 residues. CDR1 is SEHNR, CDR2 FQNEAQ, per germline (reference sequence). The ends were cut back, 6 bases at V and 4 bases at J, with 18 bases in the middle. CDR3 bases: TGTGCCAGCAGACAAACAGGGAAGGGAGGCTATGGCTACACCTTC. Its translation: CASRQTGKGGYGYTF.